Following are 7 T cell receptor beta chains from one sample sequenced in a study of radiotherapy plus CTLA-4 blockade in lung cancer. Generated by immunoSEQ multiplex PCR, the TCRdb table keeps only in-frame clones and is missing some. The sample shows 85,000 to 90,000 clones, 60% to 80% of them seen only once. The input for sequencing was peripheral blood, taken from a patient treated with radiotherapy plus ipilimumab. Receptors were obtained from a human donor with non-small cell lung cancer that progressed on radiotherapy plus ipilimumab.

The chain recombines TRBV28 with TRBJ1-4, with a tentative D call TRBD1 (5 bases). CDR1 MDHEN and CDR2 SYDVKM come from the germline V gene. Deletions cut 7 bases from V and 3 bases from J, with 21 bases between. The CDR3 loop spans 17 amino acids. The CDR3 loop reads CASTPPGGARANEKLFF. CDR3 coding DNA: TGTGCCAGCACCCCCCCCGGCGGGGCGAGGGCTAATGAAAAACTGTTTTTT.

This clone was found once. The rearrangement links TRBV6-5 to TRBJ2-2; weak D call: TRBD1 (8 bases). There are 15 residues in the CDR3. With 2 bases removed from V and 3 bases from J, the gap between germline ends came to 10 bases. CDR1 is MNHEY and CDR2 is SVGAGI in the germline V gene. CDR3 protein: CASSYTGGDTGELFF. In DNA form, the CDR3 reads TGTGCCAGCAGTTACACAGGGGGGGACACCGGGGAGCTGTTTTTT.

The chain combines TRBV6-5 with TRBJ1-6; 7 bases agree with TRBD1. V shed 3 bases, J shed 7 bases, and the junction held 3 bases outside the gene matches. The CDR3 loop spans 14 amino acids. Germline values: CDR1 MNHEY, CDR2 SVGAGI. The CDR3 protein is CASSYDRENSPLHF. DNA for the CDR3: TGTGCCAGCAGTTATGACAGGGAAAATTCACCCCTCCACTTT.

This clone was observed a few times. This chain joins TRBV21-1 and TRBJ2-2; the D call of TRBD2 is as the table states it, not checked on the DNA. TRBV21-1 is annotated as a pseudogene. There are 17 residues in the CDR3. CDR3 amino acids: CASSPRTNQGLPGELFF. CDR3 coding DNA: TGTGCCAGCAGCCCCCGGACTAACCAGGGCCTCCCCGGGGAGCTGTTTTTT.

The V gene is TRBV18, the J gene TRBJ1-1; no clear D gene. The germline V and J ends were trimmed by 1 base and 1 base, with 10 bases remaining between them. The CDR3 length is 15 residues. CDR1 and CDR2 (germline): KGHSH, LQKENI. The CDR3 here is CASSPQSAGNTEAFF. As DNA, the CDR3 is TGTGCCAGCTCACCACAGTCGGCAGGGAACACTGAAGCTTTCTTT.

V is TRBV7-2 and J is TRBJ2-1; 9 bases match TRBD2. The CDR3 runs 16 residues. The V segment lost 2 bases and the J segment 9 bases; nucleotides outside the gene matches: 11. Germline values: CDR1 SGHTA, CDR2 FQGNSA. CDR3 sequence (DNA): TGTGCCAGCAGCTTATTGGGACTAGCCTTACAAGGTGAGCAGTTCTTC. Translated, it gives CASSLLGLALQGEQFF. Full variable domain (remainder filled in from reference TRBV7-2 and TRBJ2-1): GAGVSQSPSNKVTEKGKDVELRCDPISGHTALYWYRQSLGQGLEFLIYFQGNSAPDKSGLPSDRFSAERTGGSVSTLTIQRTQQEDSAVYLCASSLLGLALQGEQFFGPGTRLTVL.

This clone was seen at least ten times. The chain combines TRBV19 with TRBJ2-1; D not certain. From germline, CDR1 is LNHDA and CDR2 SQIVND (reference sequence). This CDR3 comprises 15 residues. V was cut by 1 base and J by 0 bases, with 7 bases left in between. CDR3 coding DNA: TGTGCCAGTAGTATAGGGCAGAGCTCCTACAATGAGCAGTTCTTC. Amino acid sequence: CASSIGQSSYNEQFF. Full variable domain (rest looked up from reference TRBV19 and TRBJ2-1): DGGITQSPKYLFRKEGQNVTLSCEQNLNHDAMYWYRQDPGQGLRLIYYSQIVNDFQKGDIAEGYSVSREKKESFPLTVTSAQKNPTAFYLCASSIGQSSYNEQFFGPGTRLTVL.